This T cell receptor beta chain was obtained from a study of cytomegalovirus exposure and HLA in healthy donors. Whole-study findings and limits: Analysis was carried out at a later point, and it linked a missense DCLRE1C variant to TCR beta V- and J-gene trimming. Reports showed the classifier diagnosing cytomegalovirus status with high specificity and sensitivity. TCR beta sequences reportedly predicted most subjects' HLA-A and HLA-B alleles accurately. Cytomegalovirus-associated status was assigned to approximately 160 TCR beta chains.

The length of the CDR3 is 13 residues. The germline gives CDR1 MNHEY, CDR2 SMNVEV (reference sequence). Deletions cut 3 bases from V and 11 bases from J, with 16 bases between. The study ran its PCR with 60 Vbeta and 13 Jbeta primers. TCRdb's copy holds only in-frame clones and misses some; the assay was immunoSEQ multiplex PCR. Here the sample spans some 95,000 clones, less than 80% being singletons. With regard to this clone: Its antigen is currently unknown.

Sample: PBMCs. This chain uses TRBV27 with TRBJ1-1; TRBD1 is a possible D gene (5 bases). The receptor comes from a man younger than 45 in good health and CMV-seronegative. The CDR3 sequence is CASSLGSGQWAFF. The CDR3 nucleotides read TGTGCCAGCAGTTTGGGATCAGGGCAATGGGCTTTCTTT.